These T cell receptor beta chains were read from a single sample in a study of shared clonotypes between healthy human individuals. Sequenced by immunoSEQ multiplex PCR; TCRdb stores in-frame clones only, minus some. The table lists a few hundred thousand clones, roughly 96% of them singletons, with more than 0.3% in the top ten. The sequencing sample was made of memory CD8+ T cells sorted from blood. The receptors shown here come from a young man in good health. Both conserved end residues are part of each CDR3. A D gene is named only where the DNA matches it firmly. The size entry is marked missing in some rows and otherwise reads once, few, many or a size class.

J | D | V | size | DNA | CDR3
TRBJ2-3 | TRBD2 | TRBV7-8 | NA | TGTGCCAGCAGCTTGACTAGCGGGAGGTACACAGATACGCAGTATTTT | CASSLTSGRYTDTQYF
TRBJ1-4 | NA | TRBV28 | once | TGTGCCAGCAGTCATGAAAAACTGTTTTTT | CASSHEKLFF
TRBJ1-4 | NA | TRBV7-9 | once | TGTGCCAGCAGCTTAGATGCCCGCAGACTGTTTTTT | CASSLDARRLFF
TRBJ2-2 | NA | TRBV19 | NA | TGTGCCTCCTTGGGGGATTACACCGGGGAGCTGTTTTTT | CASLGDYTGELFF
TRBJ1-5 | TRBD1 | TRBV6-5 | NA | TGTGCCAGCAGTTACGGGGGACAGGGAGATCAGCCCCAGCATTTT | CASSYGGQGDQPQHF
TRBJ1-2 | TRBD1 | TRBV27 | once | TGTGCCAGCGGAACCGGGACAGAAGTTTATGGCTACACCTTC | CASGTGTEVYGYTF
TRBJ2-3 | NA | TRBV5-4 | NA | TGTGCCAGCAGCCCGGGAAGGGGGTACACAGATACGCAGTATTTT | CASSPGRGYTDTQYF
TRBJ2-4 | TRBD2 | TRBV6-5 | NA | TGTGCCAGCGGTGAGGGAGGGAGAAACATTCAGTACTTC | CASGEGGRNIQYF
TRBJ2-7 | TRBD2 | TRBV4-2 | once | TGTGCCAGCAGCCAAGGGGGGACTAGCGGGAGATACGAGCAGTACTTC | CASSQGGTSGRYEQYF
TRBJ2-5 | NA | TRBV4-1 | NA | TGCGCCAGCAGCCAAGTGCTAGCGTGGGAGACCCAGTACTTC | CASSQVLAWETQYF
TRBJ2-2 | NA | TRBV7-2 | NA | TGTGCCAGCAGCAACAGTCTTGGGGCAGGTCGAGGGTGGGGGGAGCTGTTTTTT | CASSNSLGAGRGWGELFF
TRBJ2-7 | NA | TRBV14 | NA | TGTGCCAGCAGCCAAGTGCATTTGAACCACCTGAACGGCGAGCAGTACTTC | CASSQVHLNHLNGEQYF
TRBJ2-2 | NA | TRBV27 | NA | TGTGCCAGCAGTTTAATAGGGTCCGGAACCGGGGAGCTGTTTTTT | CASSLIGSGTGELFF
TRBJ2-1 | NA | TRBV11-2 | NA | TGTGCCAGCAGCTTAGCGAGCTCCTACAATGAGCAGTTCTTC | CASSLASSYNEQFF
TRBJ2-3 | TRBD2 | TRBV5-1 | NA | TGCGCCAGCAGCTCAACCCGGACTAGTGCTAGCACAGATACGCAGTATTTT | CASSSTRTSASTDTQYF
TRBJ2-7 | NA | TRBV28 | NA | TGTGCCAGCAGTTCAACCCCTTACGGACAGTACTTC | CASSSTPYGQYF
TRBJ2-3 | NA | TRBV18 | NA | TGTGCCAGCTCACCACTGGGCACAGATACGCAGTATTTT | CASSPLGTDTQYF
TRBJ1-6 | TRBD1 | TRBV27 | NA | TGTGCCAGCAGTTTATCCGGGACAGGCTATAATTCACCCCTCCACTTT | CASSLSGTGYNSPLHF
TRBJ1-2 | NA | TRBV27 | NA | TGTGCCAGCAGTTTACAGGGAAACTATGGCTACACCTTC | CASSLQGNYGYTF
TRBJ2-5 | NA | TRBV15 | NA | TGTGCCACCAGCGGCGAACAGGGTGGCGAGACCCAGTACTTC | CATSGEQGGETQYF
TRBJ2-1 | TRBD1 | TRBV7-3 | NA | TGTGCCAGCAGCCCACTACCGGGACAGGGTGTAAGCGGGCAGAATGAGCAGTTCTTC | CASSPLPGQGVSGQNEQFF
TRBJ1-1 | NA | TRBV19 | once | TGTGCCAGTAGTATTAGCGCCAACACTGAAGCTTTCTTT | CASSISANTEAFF
TRBJ2-1 | TRBD2 | TRBV5-1 | NA | TGCGCCAGCAGCTTGTCGCCGGGAGGATACAATGAGCAGTTCTTC | CASSLSPGGYNEQFF
TRBJ2-1 | NA | TRBV9 | NA | TGTGCCAGCAGCGCGGGGAGATACAATGAGCAGTTCTTC | CASSAGRYNEQFF
TRBJ2-7 | NA | TRBV30 | NA | TGTGCCTGGGGCCCTCCAGGGGCCACCTACGAGCAGTACTTC | CAWGPPGATYEQYF
TRBJ1-1 | NA | TRBV6-5 | NA | TGTGCCAGCATGAAACCTTCCGGGGCTGAAGCTTTCTTT | CASMKPSGAEAFF
TRBJ1-5 | TRBD1 | TRBV4-2 | NA | TGTGCCAGCAGCCAGGGGACAGGGTTCAATCAGCCCCAGCATTTT | CASSQGTGFNQPQHF
TRBJ1-4 | NA | TRBV13 | NA | TGTGCCAGCAGCCCCCCAAAAGTCGGGGGGGCAGGAGAAAAACTGTTTTTT | CASSPPKVGGAGEKLFF
TRBJ2-3 | TRBD2 | TRBV14 | NA | TGTGCCAGCAGCCAAGCGGCGCGGCCTAGCGGGAGAATAGATACGCAGTATTTT | CASSQAARPSGRIDTQYF
TRBJ2-2 | NA | TRBV30 | NA | TGTGCCTGGAGTGACCCCCCCGAGGAGCTGTTTTTT | CAWSDPPEELFF
TRBJ2-3 | NA | TRBV5-1 | NA | TGCGCCAGCAGCGCAGGGGTCCGGGGCACAGATACGCAGTATTTT | CASSAGVRGTDTQYF
TRBJ2-1 | TRBD2 | TRBV6-5 | once | TGTGCCAGCAGTTATGGGGCTAGCGGACCCGGGGGGTTCTTC | CASSYGASGPGGFF
TRBJ2-7 | NA | TRBV5-4 | NA | TGTGCCAGCAGTCTCGACAGTTACTACGAGCAGTACTTC | CASSLDSYYEQYF
TRBJ1-2 | NA | TRBV5-4 | NA | TGTGCCAGCAGCCTGCCGGGGATCTATGGCTACACCTTC | CASSLPGIYGYTF
TRBJ2-6 | NA | TRBV7-9 | once | TGTGCCAGCAGCTTAGGGGCTGGGGCCAACGTCCTGACTTTC | CASSLGAGANVLTF
TRBJ1-2 | NA | TRBV27 | once | TGTGCCAGCAGTCTCACTAGTGGGTCATACCGCTATGGCTACACCTTC | CASSLTSGSYRYGYTF
TRBJ2-3 | NA | TRBV6-6 | NA | TGTGCCAGCAGTTATGGAGGAATAGGAGATACGCAGTATTTT | CASSYGGIGDTQYF
TRBJ2-3 | NA | TRBV7-2 | NA | TGTGCCAGCAGCTTAGTAGGGAGTCCCGATACGCAGTATTTT | CASSLVGSPDTQYF
TRBJ2-7 | NA | TRBV30 | once | TGTGCCTGGAGTGGCGGTTACTCCTACGAGCAGTACTTC | CAWSGGYSYEQYF
TRBJ2-2 | NA | TRBV14 | NA | TGTGCCAGCAGCCAAGTGATGCTGGGCACCGGGGAGCTGTTTTTT | CASSQVMLGTGELFF
TRBJ2-2 | NA | TRBV7-9 | once | TGTGCCAGCAGCTCAATCACGAACACCGGGGAGCTGTTTTTT | CASSSITNTGELFF
TRBJ2-7 | NA | TRBV2 | NA | TGTGCCAGCAGAGATAACTCCTACGAGCAGTACTTC | CASRDNSYEQYF
TRBJ1-2 | NA | TRBV29-1 | NA | TGCAGCGTTGAAGACAACCGGGGGCGCAGCTATGGCTACACCTTC | CSVEDNRGRSYGYTF
TRBJ1-1 | TRBD1 | TRBV28 | NA | TGTGCCAGCAGTGTCACCGCGGGACAGACAAACACTGAAGCTTTCTTT | CASSVTAGQTNTEAFF
TRBJ1-3 | NA | TRBV6-1 | NA | TGTGCCAGCAGTGAGCCTGGAAACACCATATATTTT | CASSEPGNTIYF
TRBJ2-7 | NA | TRBV14 | NA | TGTGCCAGCAGCGGGGGCACGTCACAGTACTTC | CASSGGTSQYF
TRBJ1-4 | TRBD1 | TRBV28 | NA | TGTGCCAGCAGTCCAGGGGGCTTTGCAACTAATGAAAAACTGTTTTTT | CASSPGGFATNEKLFF
TRBJ2-7 | TRBD1 | TRBV28 | NA | TGTGCCAGCAGTCCTGGACAGGTCTACGAGCAGTACTTC | CASSPGQVYEQYF
TRBJ2-7 | NA | TRBV7-2 | NA | TGTGCCAGCAGCTTACAACTAAGCTCCTACGAGCAGTACTTC | CASSLQLSSYEQYF
TRBJ2-3 | TRBD2 | TRBV9 | NA | TGTGCCAGCTCGATTAGCGGGAGCACAGATACGCAGTATTTT | CASSISGSTDTQYF
TRBJ2-7 | NA | TRBV9 | NA | TGTGCCAGCAGCGTAGCCGCCAGCGGGTTGATCTACGAGCAGTACTTC | CASSVAASGLIYEQYF
TRBJ2-1 | NA | TRBV15 | NA | TGTGCCACCAGCAGAGATTCGGTTAGCCGGCCCTCCTACAATGAGCAGTTCTTC | CATSRDSVSRPSYNEQFF
TRBJ2-4 | TRBD1 | TRBV28 | NA | TGTGCCAGCAGTTCCATCAGGGGGGCCAAAAACATTCAGTACTTC | CASSSIRGAKNIQYF
TRBJ2-1 | TRBD2 | TRBV6-4 | NA | TGTGCCAGCACAGAAAAGCGGGAGGGAGATGAGCAGTTCTTC | CASTEKREGDEQFF